These 4 T cell receptor beta chains came from one sample sequenced in a study of cytomegalovirus exposure and HLA in healthy donors (TCRdb year 2017). Preparation of the library involved the immunoSEQ multiplex PCR assay. For the multiplex PCR, a mixture combining 60 forward primers for TCR Vbeta segments and 13 reverse primers for TCR Jbeta segments was used. TCRdb retrieved this table from immuneACCESS and kept in-frame rearrangements only. Not all clones are present; in checked studies, unresolved V genes account for under half, and no reason is known for the remainder. The sample table records about 130,000 clones; 70% to 80% of these occur just once. Clones ranked in the top ten supply approximately 1.5% of the sample. The specimen sequenced was PBMCs. These receptor sequences come from a female donor in good health and CMV-seronegative.

The chain couples TRBV7-3 to TRBJ1-1; the D is unclear. There are 18 residues in the CDR3. With 2 bases removed from V and 0 bases from J, the gap between germline ends came to 19 bases. Looked up from germline, CDR1 is SGHTA and CDR2 is FQGTGA. DNA of the CDR3: TGTGCCAGCAGCTTAGGCGGTTCTACCAGTTGGGTGAACACTGAAGCTTTCTTT. It yields the protein CASSLGGSTSWVNTEAFF.

The chain joins TRBV19 to TRBJ1-2; a weak D match, TRBD1 (6 bases). V lost 5 bases and J lost 1, with 11 bases in between. Germline assignment: CDR1 LNHDA and CDR2 SQIVND (reference sequence). This CDR3 region has 14 residues. CDR3 region: CASSQQGRNYGYTF. In nucleotides, the CDR3 is TGTGCCAGTAGTCAACAGGGCCGTAACTATGGCTACACCTTC.

This clone has only one observation. This chain uses TRBV28 with TRBJ2-7, with TRBD2 matching 7 bases. The CDR3 consists of 14 residues. CDR1 is MDHEN, CDR2 SYDVKM, per germline. After removal of 6 bases from V and 4 bases from J, the junction contained 9 bases not matched to a gene. The CDR3 sequence: CASSRDGGGYEQYF. The DNA of the CDR3 is TGTGCCAGCAGCCGAGATGGGGGGGGTTACGAGCAGTACTTC.

The chain combines TRBV7-2 with TRBJ2-1; D gene ambiguous. Per germline, CDR1 SGHTA and CDR2 FQGNSA. The ends were cut back, 5 bases at V and 10 bases at J, with 12 bases in the middle. This CDR3 region has 12 residues. CDR3 loop: CASSQVGYEQFF. The DNA for the CDR3 is TGTGCCAGCAGCCAGGTGGGCTACGAGCAGTTCTTC.